A single sample is the source of the 14 T cell receptor beta chains below, sequenced in a study of neurological immune-mediated disorders. TCRdb independently ran MiXCR on the 5' RACE reads; one entry per CDR3 protein. The profile shows fewer than 80,000 distinct CDR3 sequences, 5.2% of them singletons. Sequencing used PBMCs. The receptor set was obtained from a woman in her thirties with multiple sclerosis.

This clonotype was found many times. This chain connects TRBV7-2 to TRBJ2-2; 8 positions match TRBD1. Losses at the gene ends were 5 bases for V and 7 bases for J; bases not matched to a gene: 9. CDR1 and CDR2 from the germline V gene are SGHTA and FQGNSA. CDR3 size: 15 residues. The CDR3 loop is CASSATQGAGGELFF. For the CDR3, the DNA is TGTGCCAGCAGCGCAACCCAGGGGGCTGGCGGGGAGCTGTTTTTT.

This clonotype was recorded many times. The rearrangement links TRBV7-9 to TRBJ1-2; D gene unclear. This CDR3 has 14 amino acids. Looked up from germline, CDR1 is SEHNR and CDR2 is FQNEAQ (reference sequence). Trimming took off 5 bases at V and 8 bases at J, with 18 bases between the two ends. In DNA form, the CDR3 reads TGTGCCAGCAGCGAGTCATATGAGCCTGGAGGCTACACCTTC. It yields the protein CASSESYEPGGYTF.

This clonotype was counted many times. The CDR3 bases are TGTGCCAGCAGCTTAAGGGACAATAATTCACCCCTCCACTTT. Its protein is CASSLRDNNSPLHF. The chain carries TRBV7-8 and TRBJ1-6, with D tentatively TRBD1 (6 bases). The CDR3 extends over 14 amino acids. Germline V gene lookup returns CDR1 SGHVS and CDR2 FQNEAQ. Trimming left V 2 bases short and J 5 bases short, with 7 bases between.

As regards this clonotype: Germline is not matched at one junction end, which may reflect a read error. V usage is TRBV4-2 and J usage is TRBJ1-6; D unclear. Germline V CDR1 and CDR2: LGHNA, YNFKEQ. This CDR3 comprises 16 residues. CDR3 coding DNA: TGTGCCAGCAGCCAAGAAATGACATTTAGTAATTCACCCCTCAACTTT. Translating it yields CASSQEMTFSNSPLNF.

In its sample, this clonotype was seen many times. This chain joins TRBV20-1 and TRBJ2-3; perhaps TRBD2 as D (6 bases). V was pared by 2 bases and J by 0 bases, with 24 bases between. The CDR3 runs to 19 residues. Germline CDR1 is DFQATT and CDR2 is SNEGSKA (reference sequence). CDR3 bases: TGCAGTGCTAGAAGGTCCCACGGGGTGGAGGGTGGGAGCACAGATACGCAGTATTTT. Amino acid sequence: CSARRSHGVEGGSTDTQYF.

On this clonotype itself: A much more abundant neighbour one base away suggests this may be a read error. This chain links TRBV20-1 with TRBJ1-2; D gene ambiguous. The germline V gene encodes CDR1 DFQATT and CDR2 SNEGSKA (reference sequence). Trimming pared 1 base from V and 4 bases from J, leaving 13 bases between. The CDR3 consists of 14 residues. The CDR3 bases are TGCAGTGCTAGAGGGCAACCAAAGGGCTATGGCTACACCTTC. Translation: CSARGQPKGYGYTF.

This clonotype was observed many times. This sequence joins TRBV7-8 and TRBJ2-7; D unclear. CDR3 size: 15 residues. V dropped 5 bases and J dropped 2 bases, with 16 bases sitting between them. The germline V gene has CDR1 SGHVS and CDR2 FQNEAQ. CDR3 sequence reads: CASSPGPLTPYEQYF. CDR3 nucleotides: TGTGCCAGCAGCCCCGGCCCTCTCACTCCCTACGAGCAGTACTTC.

This clonotype was recorded a few times. This chain joins TRBV29-1 and TRBJ2-7; D gene unclear. Germline V gene sequence: CDR1 SQVTM, CDR2 ANQGSEA. CDR3 length: 13 residues. The V and J ends lost 7 bases and 2 bases respectively, with 15 bases between them. This chain's CDR3 is CSGDRLFTYEQYF. The CDR3 DNA sequence: TGCAGCGGCGACCGGCTATTCACCTACGAGCAGTACTTC.

This clonotype was detected many times. The chain uses TRBV12-3 or TRBV12-4 and TRBJ2-7; D unclear. V dropped 7 bases and J dropped 7 bases, with 14 bases sitting between them. There are 12 residues in the CDR3. The CDR3 sequence: CASNSGTWEQYF. CDR3 bases: TGTGCCAGCAATTCCGGTACATGGGAGCAGTACTTC.

This clonotype was detected many times. The chain recombines TRBV27 with TRBJ2-2; 7 nucleotides line up with TRBD1. Germline V gene data show CDR1 as MNHEY and CDR2 as SMNVEV (reference sequence). Trimming at V came to 2 bases and at J to 4 bases, leaving 4 bases not matched to a gene. CDR3 length: 15 amino acids. Here the CDR3 reads CASSLTGVGTGELFF. For the CDR3, the DNA is TGTGCCAGCAGTTTAACAGGGGTGGGCACCGGGGAGCTGTTTTTT.

The rearrangement uses TRBV6-8 and TRBJ2-7; D is tentatively TRBD1 or TRBD2 (6 bases each). The germline V gene encodes CDR1 MNHGY and CDR2 SAAAGT. The CDR3 runs 16 residues. V shed 4 bases and J shed 1 base, with 17 bases lying between them. The DNA of the CDR3 is TGTGCCAGCAGTTTAACGGGCAGGGGAGGTTCCTACGAGCAGTACTTC. Translated, it gives CASSLTGRGGSYEQYF.

There are a few counts of this clonotype. This chain links TRBV5-1 with TRBJ1-5, with D unclear. Germline V CDR1 and CDR2: SGHRS, YFSETQ. This CDR3 has 15 amino acids. Deletions cut 2 bases from V and 0 bases from J, with 9 bases between. In DNA, the CDR3 is TGCGCCAGCAGCTTATTTCCGGATAGCAATCAGCCCCAGCATTTT. Translating it yields CASSLFPDSNQPQHF.

At least ten counts were recorded for this clonotype. This chain uses TRBV2 with TRBJ1-5; tentatively, D is TRBD1 (5 bases). This CDR3 comprises 14 residues. V was shortened by 6 bases and J by 3 bases, with 12 bases between the two germline ends. Germline values: CDR1 SNHLY, CDR2 FYNNEI. CDR3 sequence reads: CASRSDRANQPQHF. The CDR3 DNA follows: TGTGCCAGCAGGTCCGACAGAGCCAATCAGCCCCAGCATTTT. The entire variable domain, with the rest obtained from reference TRBV2 and TRBJ1-5, is as follows: EPEVTQTPSHQVTQMGQEVILRCVPISNHLYFYWYRQILGQKVEFLVSFYNNEISEKSEIFDDQFSVERPDGSNFTLKIRSTKLEDSAMYFCASRSDRANQPQHFGDGTRLSIL.

This clonotype was counted ten times or more. This sequence joins TRBV29-1 and TRBJ2-7; TRBD1 agrees at 8 bases. The germline CDR1 and CDR2 sequences are SQVTM and ANQGSEA. The length of the CDR3 is 13 residues. The V gene end was trimmed by 7 bases and the J gene end by 3 bases; junction bases not matched to a gene: 8. DNA for the CDR3: TGCAGCGCCGAGACAGGGGTAAGCTACGAGCAGTACTTC. As protein: CSAETGVSYEQYF.